The source of this T cell receptor (beta chain) is a study of identical twins (dated by TCRdb to 2015 to 2016). General notes on the study: To test whether fetal clonotypes persist, this study deep-sequenced TCR alpha and beta repertoires from monozygotic twins, from unrelated adults of various ages, and from cord blood. To rule out contamination, replicate twin experiments were performed at different times with different library preparation protocols.

Beyond this particular receptor, the publication reports: Compared with coincidental sharing between unrelated individuals, out-of-frame TCR alpha sequences shared between twins showed an excess of sequences with low generation probability. In monozygotic twins, out-of-frame TCR alpha sharing was systematically underestimated by recombination models, although the models agreed with sharing between unrelated individuals. Abundant cord blood beta clonotypes carried fewer insertions; young adult naive repertoires showed a weaker similar trend, while memory repertoires showed none. A weaker excess of twin sharing was found in beta out-of-frame sequences because the signal-to-noise ratio was lowered by fewer shared sequences. Conclusions relied on cross-sectional statistical analysis, since the same donors could not be followed over many years. Zero-insertion analyses could be partly confounded by invariant T cells such as MAIT and iNKT, though diverse VJ usage argued against such confounding for most clonotypes.

This clonotype came up a few times. The antigen this receptor binds is unknown. The record has no base qualities; no much larger clone is one base away. To prepare the library, 5' RACE was applied. The instrument was an Illumina HiSeq 2000. Template switching introduced a universal primer binding site; the final cDNA contained a unique molecular identifier, enabling accurate counting of TCR cDNA molecules. First-strand cDNA for TCR alpha and beta chains was synthesized from specific primers in the conserved constant-segment region. Each cDNA library was double barcoded, with a SMART-Mk sample barcode plus Illumina barcodes, to control for contamination. TruSeq adapter sequences along with Illumina sample barcodes were introduced in two successive PCR steps. The TCR alpha and beta cDNA libraries were sequenced on the Illumina HiSeq platform using custom primers. The authors' analysis ran thus. Unique molecular identifiers were extracted from raw reads with MiGEC, and CDR3 positions were determined with MiXCR. For each individual, recombination models were inferred using an EM algorithm with the repgenHMM and IGoR tools. Shared clonotype analysis was performed with the tcR package in R, normalizing sharing by the product of cloneset sizes. To study raw recombination without the effects of thymic and clonal selection, out-of-frame nonproductive sequences were analyzed. TCRdb itself trimmed the public reads at Q25 with fastp, ran MiXCR and retained productive beta chains. CDR3 protein duplicates are merged, each entry listing the most common genes and DNA. These V and J calls derive from TCRdb rather than the authors' analysis. For this sample there are 690,000 or so distinct CDR3 sequences; over 8.5% appear just once. The ten largest clones capture around 0.98% of the sample.

Every donor was a healthy Caucasian. Three pairs of female monozygotic twins, all aged roughly 18 to 30 years, made up the twin cohort. Peripheral blood mononuclear cells were used as the source from which RNA for TCR libraries was isolated. These data are also associated with another study on yellow fever vaccine responses in identical twins. Per that second paper: The authors reported that the T cell response to vaccination in identical twins appeared partly convergent and partly personalized. In the study, vaccine-responding T cell clones were precisely tracked in identical twins.

Sequencing used PBMCs. The clonotype was recovered from a woman aged 18-29 years in good health.

The CDR3 has the sequence CASSFGAGFSYEQYF. The DNA sequence follows: TGTGCCAGCAGTTTCGGAGCGGGATTCTCCTACGAGCAGTACTTC. The chain joins TRBV27 to TRBJ2-7; TRBD2 fits 7 bases in the junction. V trim: 3 bases; J trim: 0 bases; unmatched bases: 5. The CDR3 measures 15 amino acids from cysteine to phenylalanine. Only the CDR3 region is kept as DNA, spanning 45 bases read in frame from base 1. Based on the germline V gene (reference sequence), the CDR1 and CDR2 sequences are MNHEY and SMNVEV.